In this sample, the clone carrying this TCR beta chain turned up once. Its antigen is unidentified. This sample stems from a study of T cell responses to AZD1222 COVID-19 vaccine. Study findings and constraints: Females outnumbered males among donors, who were mostly white British; clonal diversity was possibly underestimated. Baseline serology detected seropositivity in only six or seven AZD1222 recipients. Repertoire samples came only from after the peak T cell response. Two AZD1222 doses significantly raised spike-specific TCR breadth and depth over controls.

Clones were read by immunoSEQ multiplex PCR, and TCRdb kept only the in-frame ones, dropping some. Of more than 80,000 clones in the sample, 70% to 90% were seen once. Germline assignment: CDR1 MDHEN and CDR2 SYDVKM. Trimming left V 3 bases short and J 7 bases short, with 13 bases between. This CDR3 comprises 14 residues. This TCR derives from an adult who received the AZD1222 COVID-19 vaccine. The source was peripheral blood, collected 28 days after the second AZD1222 dose. The genes are TRBV28 and TRBJ2-1, with D possibly being TRBD1 (5 bases). CDR3 nucleotide sequence: TGTGCCAGCAGTTTGACAGTTCCCTCGAATGAGCAGTTCTTC. Translating gives CASSLTVPSNEQFF. The full variable domain, with the rest looked up from reference TRBV28 and TRBJ2-1, is DVKVTQSSRYLVKRTGEKVFLECVQDMDHENMFWYRQDPGLGLRLIYFSYDVKMKEKGDIPEGYSVSREKKERFSLILESASTNQTSMYLCASSLTVPSNEQFFGPGTRLTVL.